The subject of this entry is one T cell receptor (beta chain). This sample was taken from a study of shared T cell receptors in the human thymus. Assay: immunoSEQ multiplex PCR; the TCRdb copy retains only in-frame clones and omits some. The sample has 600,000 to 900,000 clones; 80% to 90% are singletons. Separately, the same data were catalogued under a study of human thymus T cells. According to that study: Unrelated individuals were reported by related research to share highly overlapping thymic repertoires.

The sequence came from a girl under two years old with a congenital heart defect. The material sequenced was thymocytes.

CDR3 DNA sequence: TGTGCCATCAGTGAGTCGAGATTAAGACAGGGGCATTCACCCCTCCACTTT. Translating it yields CAISESRLRQGHSPLHF. The chain recombines TRBV10-3 with TRBJ1-6, with 8 bases aligning to TRBD1. With 0 bases clipped from V and 8 bases from J, the junction kept 9 bases outside the gene matches. The CDR3 consists of 17 residues. CDR1 and CDR2 from the germline V gene are ENHRY and SYGVKD.